One T cell receptor beta chain is described in this entry. Assay used: immunoSEQ multiplex PCR; TCRdb lists only in-frame clones, some missing. Of 9,500 to 15,000 clones in the sample, 85% to 90% were seen once. This entry is derived from a study of T cell changes during pregnancy in multiple sclerosis. The CDR3 extends over 16 amino acids. With V trimmed by 3 bases and J by 4 bases, 8 bases remained unmatched. CDR1 is SEHNR and CDR2 is FQNEAQ in the germline V gene (reference sequence). The specimen comprised CD8+ T cells from peripheral blood mononuclear cells, sampled in the second trimester of pregnancy. The clonotype comes from a female donor in good health, enrolled as a control in a pregnancy study. The V call is TRBV7-9, the J call TRBJ2-1; TRBD2 agrees at 8 bases. The DNA of the CDR3 is TGTGCCAGCAGCTTGAGGGGACTAGGGGGTTACAATGAGCAGTTCTTC. Encoded protein: CASSLRGLGGYNEQFF.